The 16 T cell receptor beta chains presented below share a single source sample, sequenced in a study of T cells after yellow fever vaccination. TCRdb called the 5' RACE reads again in MiXCR, with one record for every CDR3 protein. The data contain hundreds of thousands of distinct CDR3 sequences, 21% of them singletons. Here the sequenced sample was PBMCs, taken approximately 22 days after the first yellow fever vaccination. The receptors were sampled from a man between 18 and 29 years old who received the YFV17D yellow fever vaccine.

For the CDR3, the DNA is TGTGCCACCAGGACAGGGAGGGGGACCCAGTACTTC. Translation gives CATRTGRGTQYF. The V call is TRBV28, the J call TRBJ2-5; weak D call: TRBD1 (8 bases). V was trimmed by 10 bases and J by 7 bases, leaving 16 bases between them. Germline V gene sequence: CDR1 MDHEN, CDR2 SYDVKM. The CDR3 totals 12 residues.

This clonotype was recorded a few times. This sequence joins TRBV4-2 and TRBJ2-2; 7 nucleotides match TRBD2. The CDR3 covers 17 residues. Germline V gene sequence: CDR1 LGHNA, CDR2 YNFKEQ. The J segment lost 6 bases and the V segment lost 4 bases, leaving 14 bases of the junction unmatched. Here the CDR3 reads CASSRTLERGGSGELFF. The CDR3 DNA reads as TGTGCCAGCAGCCGGACACTAGAGCGGGGCGGCTCCGGGGAGCTGTTTTTT.

The chain is built from TRBV5-1 and TRBJ2-3; 14 positions agree with TRBD2. Per germline, CDR1 SGHRS and CDR2 YFSETQ. CDR3 size: 16 residues. Losses at the gene ends were 0 bases for V and 4 bases for J; bases not matched to a gene: 1. The CDR3, as DNA: TGCGCCAGCAGCTTGGGGACTAGCGGGGGGCCAGATACGCAGTATTTT. It yields the protein CASSLGTSGGPDTQYF.

This clonotype was detected only a few times. This chain links TRBV5-1 with TRBJ2-5, with D possibly matching TRBD2 (5 bases). Trimming cost V 0 bases and J 3 bases, with 9 bases left between them. This CDR3 region has 14 residues. CDR1 and CDR2 (germline): SGHRS, YFSETQ. CDR3 DNA sequence: TGCGCCAGCAGCTTGGGCGGACTGAAAGAGACCCAGTACTTC. As protein: CASSLGGLKETQYF.

CDR3 protein: CASSLTGLAEETQYF. The CDR3, as DNA: TGTGCCAGCAGCTTAACTGGGCTAGCGGAAGAGACCCAGTACTTC. The chain links TRBV7-3 to TRBJ2-5; TRBD2 matches at 7 bases. Germline assignment: CDR1 SGHTA and CDR2 FQGTGA. CDR3 length: 15 amino acids. J was trimmed by 3 bases and V by 0 bases; bases with no gene match: 4.

The chain has TRBV6-1 and TRBJ2-1; D possibly matches TRBD1 or TRBD2 (6 bases each). V was cut by 0 bases and J by 2 bases, with 14 bases left in between. Germline values: CDR1 MNHNS, CDR2 SASEGT. The CDR3 runs 17 residues. The CDR3 loop reads CASSEARGANPYNEQFF. The CDR3 region has the DNA TGTGCCAGCAGTGAAGCTAGGGGGGCGAACCCCTACAATGAGCAGTTCTTC.

This clonotype was counted only a few times. The gene calls are TRBV9 and TRBJ2-6, with D unresolved. The CDR3 sequence is 13 residues long. The V gene's germline CDR1 is SGDLS and CDR2 YYNGEE. The V gene lost 1 base and the J gene lost 3 bases, with 2 bases spanning the gap. The CDR3 DNA reads TGTGCCAGCAGCGTACGTGGGGCCAACGTCCTGACTTTC. This gives the protein CASSVRGANVLTF. Full variable domain (remainder filled in from reference TRBV9 and TRBJ2-6): DSGVTQTPKHLITATGQRVTLRCSPRSGDLSVYWYQQSLDQGLQFLIQYYNGEERAKGNILERFSAQQFPDLHSELNLSSLELGDSALYFCASSVRGANVLTFGAGSRLTVL.

With respect to this clonotype: At one boundary the junction diverges from the germline segment, which might be a read error. The gene calls are TRBV12-3 or TRBV12-4 and TRBJ1-5; 7 bases map to TRBD1. CDR3 size: 14 residues. The DNA for the CDR3 is TGTGCCAGCAGATATGGGACAGACAATCGGCCCCAGCATTTT. This sequence encodes CASRYGTDNRPQHF.

The gene calls are TRBV7-9 and TRBJ1-1; D ambiguous. Germline V gives CDR1 SEHNR, CDR2 FQNEAQ (reference sequence). The CDR3 is 11 residues long. Trimming removed 4 bases at V and 8 bases at J, with 8 bases between. CDR3 sequence reads: CASSSNREAFF. The CDR3 DNA follows: TGTGCCAGCAGCTCCAACCGGGAAGCTTTCTTT.

The gene calls are TRBV6-2 or TRBV6-3 and TRBJ2-1; 12 nucleotides align to TRBD2. The V and J ends lost 2 bases and 0 bases, in that order; junction bases with no gene match: 11. The V gene's germline CDR1 is MNHEY and CDR2 SVGEGT. The CDR3 is 20 amino acids. CDR3 sequence: CASSYLTSGGSRSSYNEQFF. The CDR3 DNA sequence: TGTGCCAGCAGTTACCTTACTAGCGGGGGGTCGAGGAGCTCCTACAATGAGCAGTTCTTC.

Written as DNA, the CDR3 is TGTGCCAGCAGTACACAGTCGGAGACCCAGTACTTC. Amino acid sequence: CASSTQSETQYF. The chain carries TRBV12-3 or TRBV12-4 and TRBJ2-5; D uncertain. The CDR3 length is 12 residues. V gave up 5 bases and J gave up 5 bases, with 9 bases separating them.

This chain uses TRBV6-5 with TRBJ2-5; unclear D gene. Germline V gives CDR1 MNHEY, CDR2 SVGAGI. This CDR3 spans 14 amino acids. V dropped 3 bases and J dropped 2 bases, with 10 bases sitting between them. The CDR3 region has the DNA TGTGCCAGCAGTTATGGGATCAATCAAGAGACCCAGTACTTC. Translation: CASSYGINQETQYF.

This CDR3 is CASSQGGISNQPQHF. DNA of the CDR3: TGTGCCAGCAGCCAGGGAGGGATTAGCAATCAGCCCCAGCATTTT. The chain is built from TRBV4-2 and TRBJ1-5; D unclear. This CDR3 region has 15 residues. Germline V gene lookup returns CDR1 LGHNA and CDR2 YNFKEQ. Deletions cut 3 bases from V and 0 bases from J, with 9 bases between.

V usage is TRBV7-9 and J usage is TRBJ2-7; D is unclear. V was clipped by 2 bases and J by 7 bases, with 12 bases between them. Germline assignment: CDR1 SEHNR and CDR2 FQNEAQ (reference sequence). CDR3 length equals 13 residues. CDR3 nucleotides: TGTGCCAGCAGCTTATCTAACCATTGGGAGCAGTACTTC. It encodes CASSLSNHWEQYF.

This clonotype was seen ten or more times. The rearrangement joins TRBV9 to TRBJ1-1, with D unresolved. Trimming stripped 0 bases from V and 0 bases from J, with 9 bases between. The CDR3 is made up of 15 amino acids. The germline CDR1 and CDR2 sequences are SGDLS and YYNGEE. CDR3 DNA sequence: TGTGCCAGCAGCGTAGTAACGGGTATGAACACTGAAGCTTTCTTT. This gives the protein CASSVVTGMNTEAFF. The full variable domain, in which reference TRBV9 and TRBJ1-1 provide the parts outside the CDR3, is DSGVTQTPKHLITATGQRVTLRCSPRSGDLSVYWYQQSLDQGLQFLIQYYNGEERAKGNILERFSAQQFPDLHSELNLSSLELGDSALYFCASSVVTGMNTEAFFGQGTRLTVV.

V usage is TRBV7-9 and J usage is TRBJ2-7; 7 bases fit TRBD1. V was clipped by 5 bases and J by 5 bases; unmatched bases: 3. Per germline, CDR1 SEHNR and CDR2 FQNEAQ (reference sequence). The CDR3 consists of 12 residues. CDR3 loop: CASSLQGDEQYF. CDR3 bases: TGTGCCAGCAGCCTCCAGGGGGACGAGCAGTACTTC.